This T cell receptor beta chain was sequenced during a study of shared clonotypes between healthy human individuals. The table came from immunoSEQ multiplex PCR; TCRdb's copy has only in-frame clones and leaves some out. Of about 2.3 million clones in the sample, 80% to 95% are singletons; the top ten hold about 0.41%. V shed 1 base and J 5 bases; nucleotides not matched to a gene: 12. Per germline, CDR1 LGHNA and CDR2 YNFKEQ. This CDR3 has 18 amino acids. The clonotype comes from a man in his late teens or twenties in good health. Some clones in this sample may be carry-over from other donors' samples. The chain joins TRBV4-2 to TRBJ2-3; 10 bases agree with TRBD1. The sample was naive CD4+ T cells from PBMCs. Indicated subset: CD45RA+ positively selected. CDR3 region: CASSQVGGRGQGIDTQYF. Here the CDR3 DNA reads TGTGCCAGCAGCCAAGTTGGGGGCCGGGGACAGGGGATAGATACGCAGTATTTT.